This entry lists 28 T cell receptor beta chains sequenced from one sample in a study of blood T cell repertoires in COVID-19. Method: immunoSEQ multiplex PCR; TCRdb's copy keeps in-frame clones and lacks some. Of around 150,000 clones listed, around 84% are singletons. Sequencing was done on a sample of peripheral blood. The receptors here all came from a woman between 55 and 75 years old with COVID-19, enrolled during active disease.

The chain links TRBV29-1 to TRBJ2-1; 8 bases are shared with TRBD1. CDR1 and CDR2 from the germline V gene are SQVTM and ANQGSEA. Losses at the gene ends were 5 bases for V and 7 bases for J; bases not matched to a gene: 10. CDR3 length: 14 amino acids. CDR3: CSVPSDRDLNEQFF. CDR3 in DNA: TGCAGCGTTCCATCGGACAGGGATTTGAATGAGCAGTTCTTC.

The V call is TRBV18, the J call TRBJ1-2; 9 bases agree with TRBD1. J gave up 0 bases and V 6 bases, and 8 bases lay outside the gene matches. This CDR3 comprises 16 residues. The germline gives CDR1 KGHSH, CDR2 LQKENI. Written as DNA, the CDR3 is TGTGCCAGCTCGCGGGACAGGGCCGAGGCTAACTATGGCTACACCTTC. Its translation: CASSRDRAEANYGYTF.

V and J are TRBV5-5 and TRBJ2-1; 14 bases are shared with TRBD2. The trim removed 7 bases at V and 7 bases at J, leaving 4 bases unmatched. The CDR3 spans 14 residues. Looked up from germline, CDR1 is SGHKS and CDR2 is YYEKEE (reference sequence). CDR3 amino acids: CASSGTSGSNEQFF. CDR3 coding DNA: TGTGCCAGCTCCGGGACTAGCGGGAGTAATGAGCAGTTCTTC.

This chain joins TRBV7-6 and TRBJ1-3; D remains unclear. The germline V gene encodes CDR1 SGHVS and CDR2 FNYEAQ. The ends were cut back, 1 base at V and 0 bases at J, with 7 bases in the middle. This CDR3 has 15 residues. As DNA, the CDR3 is TGTGCCAGCAGCTTAGATTGGAGCTCTGGAAACACCATATATTTT. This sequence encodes CASSLDWSSGNTIYF.

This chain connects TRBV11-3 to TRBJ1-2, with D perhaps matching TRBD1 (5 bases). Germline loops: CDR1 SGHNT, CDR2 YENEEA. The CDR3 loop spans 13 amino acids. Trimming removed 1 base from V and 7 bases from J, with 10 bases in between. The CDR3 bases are TGTGCCAGCAGCTTAGGGGAGGGGTCTGGCTACACCTTC. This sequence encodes CASSLGEGSGYTF.

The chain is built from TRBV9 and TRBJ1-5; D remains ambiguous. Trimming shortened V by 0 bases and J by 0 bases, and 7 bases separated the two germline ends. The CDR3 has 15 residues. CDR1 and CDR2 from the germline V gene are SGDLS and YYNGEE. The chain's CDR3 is CASSVGPDSNQPQHF. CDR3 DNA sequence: TGTGCCAGCAGCGTAGGGCCAGATAGCAATCAGCCCCAGCATTTT.

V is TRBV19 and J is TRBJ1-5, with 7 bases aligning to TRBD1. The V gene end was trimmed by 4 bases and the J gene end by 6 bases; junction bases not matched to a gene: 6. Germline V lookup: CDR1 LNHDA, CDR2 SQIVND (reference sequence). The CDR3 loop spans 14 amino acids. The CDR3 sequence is CASSTIGTAQPQHF. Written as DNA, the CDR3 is TGTGCCAGTAGTACTATTGGGACAGCTCAGCCCCAGCATTTT.

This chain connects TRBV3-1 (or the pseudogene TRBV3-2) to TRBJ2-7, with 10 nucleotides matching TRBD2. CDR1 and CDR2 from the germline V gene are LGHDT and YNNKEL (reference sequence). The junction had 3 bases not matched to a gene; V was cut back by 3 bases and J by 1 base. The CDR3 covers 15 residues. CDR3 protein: CASSHELAGSYEQYF. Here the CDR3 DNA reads TGTGCCAGCAGCCATGAACTAGCGGGGTCCTACGAGCAGTACTTC.

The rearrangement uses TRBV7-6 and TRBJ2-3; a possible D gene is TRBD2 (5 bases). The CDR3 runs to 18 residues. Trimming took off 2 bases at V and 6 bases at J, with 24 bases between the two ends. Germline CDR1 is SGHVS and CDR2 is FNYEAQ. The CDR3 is CASSLYLASPGDPDTQYF. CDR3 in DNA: TGTGCCAGCAGCTTATACCTGGCAAGTCCCGGGGATCCTGATACGCAGTATTTT.

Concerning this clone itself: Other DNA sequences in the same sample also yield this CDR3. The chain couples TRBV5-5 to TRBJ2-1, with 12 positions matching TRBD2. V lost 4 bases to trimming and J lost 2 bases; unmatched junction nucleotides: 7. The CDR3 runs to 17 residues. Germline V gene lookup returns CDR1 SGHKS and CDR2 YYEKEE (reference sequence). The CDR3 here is CASSLRLAGVTYNEQFF. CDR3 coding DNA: TGTGCCAGCAGCCTTAGACTAGCGGGGGTGACCTACAATGAGCAGTTCTTC.

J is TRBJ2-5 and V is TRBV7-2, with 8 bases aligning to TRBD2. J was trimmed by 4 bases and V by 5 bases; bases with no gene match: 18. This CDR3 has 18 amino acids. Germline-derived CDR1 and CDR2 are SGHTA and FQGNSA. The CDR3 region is CASSTIVGVAGWGETQYF. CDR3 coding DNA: TGTGCCAGCAGCACCATAGTGGGAGTAGCGGGGTGGGGAGAGACCCAGTACTTC. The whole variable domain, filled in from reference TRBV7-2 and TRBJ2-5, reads GAGVSQSPSNKVTEKGKDVELRCDPISGHTALYWYRQSLGQGLEFLIYFQGNSAPDKSGLPSDRFSAERTGGSVSTLTIQRTQQEDSAVYLCASSTIVGVAGWGETQYFGPGTRLLVL.

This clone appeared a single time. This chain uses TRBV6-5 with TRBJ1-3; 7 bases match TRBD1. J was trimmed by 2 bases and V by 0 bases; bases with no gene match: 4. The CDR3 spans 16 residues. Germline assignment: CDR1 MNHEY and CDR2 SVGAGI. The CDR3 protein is CASSYSQGTAGNTIYF. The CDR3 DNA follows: TGTGCCAGCAGTTACTCCCAAGGGACAGCTGGAAACACCATATATTTT.

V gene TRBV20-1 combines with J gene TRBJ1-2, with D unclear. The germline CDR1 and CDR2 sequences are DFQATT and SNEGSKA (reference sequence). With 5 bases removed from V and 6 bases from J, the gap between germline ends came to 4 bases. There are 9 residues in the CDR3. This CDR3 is CSAHDGYTF. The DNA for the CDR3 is TGCAGTGCTCATGATGGCTACACCTTC.

CDR3 bases: TGTGCCAGTAACGACAGGGGAACGGGAAACACCATATATTTT. Its protein is CASNDRGTGNTIYF. The V and J genes are TRBV19 and TRBJ1-3, with TRBD1 matching over 8 bases. Germline V gene lookup returns CDR1 LNHDA and CDR2 SQIVND (reference sequence). The CDR3 runs to 14 residues. V was clipped by 7 bases and J by 4 bases; unmatched bases: 6.

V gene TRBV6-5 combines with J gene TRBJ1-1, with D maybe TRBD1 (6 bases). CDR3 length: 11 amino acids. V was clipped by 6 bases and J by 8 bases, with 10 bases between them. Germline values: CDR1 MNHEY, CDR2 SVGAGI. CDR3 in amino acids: CASSYTGEAFF. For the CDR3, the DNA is TGTGCCAGCAGCTACACAGGGGAAGCTTTCTTT.

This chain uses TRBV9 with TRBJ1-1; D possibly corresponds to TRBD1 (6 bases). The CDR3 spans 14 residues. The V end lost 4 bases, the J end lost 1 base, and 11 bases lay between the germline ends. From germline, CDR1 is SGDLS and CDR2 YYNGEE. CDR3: CASSPGTSNTEAFF. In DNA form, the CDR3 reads TGTGCCAGCAGCCCCGGGACATCGAACACTGAAGCTTTCTTT. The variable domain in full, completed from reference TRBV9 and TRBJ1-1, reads DSGVTQTPKHLITATGQRVTLRCSPRSGDLSVYWYQQSLDQGLQFLIQYYNGEERAKGNILERFSAQQFPDLHSELNLSSLELGDSALYFCASSPGTSNTEAFFGQGTRLTVV.

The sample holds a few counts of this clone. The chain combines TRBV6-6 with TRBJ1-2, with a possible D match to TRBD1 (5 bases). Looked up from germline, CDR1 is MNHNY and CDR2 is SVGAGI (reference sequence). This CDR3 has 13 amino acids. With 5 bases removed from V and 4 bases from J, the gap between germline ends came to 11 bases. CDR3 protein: CASSQGLRYGYTF. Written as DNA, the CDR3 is TGTGCCAGCAGTCAGGGACTACGCTATGGCTACACCTTC.

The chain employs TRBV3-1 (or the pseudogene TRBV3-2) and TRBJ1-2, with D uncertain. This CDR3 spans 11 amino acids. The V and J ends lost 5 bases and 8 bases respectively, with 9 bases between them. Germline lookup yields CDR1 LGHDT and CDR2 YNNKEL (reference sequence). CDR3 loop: CASSTAGGYTF. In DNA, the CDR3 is TGTGCCAGCAGCACAGCTGGGGGCTACACCTTC.

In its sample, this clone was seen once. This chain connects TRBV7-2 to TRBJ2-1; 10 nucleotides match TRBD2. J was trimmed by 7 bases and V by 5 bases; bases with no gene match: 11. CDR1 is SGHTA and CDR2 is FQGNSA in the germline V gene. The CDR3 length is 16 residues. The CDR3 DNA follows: TGTGCCAGCAGCACCCAAGCGGGAGGGCCTCGGAATGAGCAGTTCTTC. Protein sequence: CASSTQAGGPRNEQFF.

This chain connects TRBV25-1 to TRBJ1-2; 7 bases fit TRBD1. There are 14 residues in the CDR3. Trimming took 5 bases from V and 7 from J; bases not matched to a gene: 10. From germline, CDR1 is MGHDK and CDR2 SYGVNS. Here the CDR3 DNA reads TGTGCCAGCAGTAAGGGGGCGTGGAGTTTTGGCTACACCTTC. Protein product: CASSKGAWSFGYTF.

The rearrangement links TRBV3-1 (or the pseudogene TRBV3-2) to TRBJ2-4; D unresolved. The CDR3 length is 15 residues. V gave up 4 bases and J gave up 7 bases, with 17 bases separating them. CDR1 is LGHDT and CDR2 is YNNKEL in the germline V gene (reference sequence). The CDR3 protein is CASSLDTFSGNIQYF. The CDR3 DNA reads TGTGCCAGCAGCCTCGACACGTTCTCCGGCAACATTCAGTACTTC.

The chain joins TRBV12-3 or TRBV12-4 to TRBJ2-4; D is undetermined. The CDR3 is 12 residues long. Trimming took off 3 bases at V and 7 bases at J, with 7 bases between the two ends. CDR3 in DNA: TGTGCCAGCAGTTTTCCGGGTAACATTCAGTACTTC. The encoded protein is CASSFPGNIQYF.

The DNA of the CDR3 is TGTGCCAGCAGTCAAGGGGCAGGTAATCAGCCCCAGCATTTT. Protein: CASSQGAGNQPQHF. This chain uses TRBV7-8 with TRBJ1-5, with D possibly matching TRBD1 (5 bases). V lost 6 bases and J lost 4, with 13 bases in between. In germline, CDR1 is SGHVS, CDR2 FQNEAQ. This CDR3 is 14 amino acids long.

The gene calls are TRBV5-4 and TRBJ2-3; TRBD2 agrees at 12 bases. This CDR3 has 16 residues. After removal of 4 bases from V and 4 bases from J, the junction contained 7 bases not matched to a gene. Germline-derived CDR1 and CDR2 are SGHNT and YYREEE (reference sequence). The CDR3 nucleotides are TGTGCCAGCAGCGCCCCTAGCGGGAGGGAGGCAGATACGCAGTATTTT. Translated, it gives CASSAPSGREADTQYF.

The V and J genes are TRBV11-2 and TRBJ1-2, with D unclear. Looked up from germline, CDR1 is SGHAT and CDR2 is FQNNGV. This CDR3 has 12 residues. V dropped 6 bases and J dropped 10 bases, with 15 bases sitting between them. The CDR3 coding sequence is TGTGCCAGCAGGGGCAAGCCGGGATACTACACCTTC. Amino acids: CASRGKPGYYTF.

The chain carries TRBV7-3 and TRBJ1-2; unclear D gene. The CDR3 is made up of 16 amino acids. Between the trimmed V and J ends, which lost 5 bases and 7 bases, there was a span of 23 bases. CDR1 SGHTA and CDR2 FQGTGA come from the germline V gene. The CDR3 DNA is TGTGCCAGCAGCCCAAACCCCCTAGTCCACCCGGCTGGCTACACCTTC. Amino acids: CASSPNPLVHPAGYTF. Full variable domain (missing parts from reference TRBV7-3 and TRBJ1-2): GAGVSQTPSNKVTEKGKYVELRCDPISGHTALYWYRQSLGQGPEFLIYFQGTGAADDSGLPNDRFFAVRPEGSVSTLKIQRTERGDSAVYLCASSPNPLVHPAGYTFGSGTRLTVV.

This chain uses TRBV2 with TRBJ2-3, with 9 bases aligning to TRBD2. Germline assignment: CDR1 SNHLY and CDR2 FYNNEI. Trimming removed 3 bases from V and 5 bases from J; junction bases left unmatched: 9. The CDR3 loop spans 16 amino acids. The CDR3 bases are TGTGCCAGCAGTGAGTGGCTAGCGGGGCTACGAGATACGCAGTATTTT. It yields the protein CASSEWLAGLRDTQYF.

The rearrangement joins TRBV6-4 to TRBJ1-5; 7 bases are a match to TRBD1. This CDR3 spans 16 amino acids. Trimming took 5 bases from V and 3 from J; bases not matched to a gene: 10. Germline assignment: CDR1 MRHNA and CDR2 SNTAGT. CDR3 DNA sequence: TGTGCCAGCAGTCGGCCCCGTGACAGGGACAATCAGCCCCAGCATTTT. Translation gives CASSRPRDRDNQPQHF.